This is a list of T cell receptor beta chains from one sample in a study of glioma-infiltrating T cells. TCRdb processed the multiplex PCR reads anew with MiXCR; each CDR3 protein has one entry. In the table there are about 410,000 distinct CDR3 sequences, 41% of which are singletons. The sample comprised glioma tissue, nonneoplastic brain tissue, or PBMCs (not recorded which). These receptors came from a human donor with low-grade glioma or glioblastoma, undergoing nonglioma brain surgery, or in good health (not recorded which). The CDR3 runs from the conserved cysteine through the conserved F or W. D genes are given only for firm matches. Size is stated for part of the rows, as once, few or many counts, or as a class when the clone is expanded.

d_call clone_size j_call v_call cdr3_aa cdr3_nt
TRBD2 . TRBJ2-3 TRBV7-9 CASSPAGGHAQYF TGTGCCAGCAGCCCGGCGGGGGGACATGCGCAGTATTTT
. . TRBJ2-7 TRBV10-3 CAISDPRRSYDQYF TGTGCCATCAGTGACCCCAGGAGGTCCTACGATCAGTACTTC
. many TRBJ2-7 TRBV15 CATSRAAGDEQYF TGTGCCACCAGCAGAGCGGCCGGGGACGAGCAGTACTTC
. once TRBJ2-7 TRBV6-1 CAGRPTQISRYEQYF TGTGCCGGCAGACCGACACAAATCTCGAGGTACGAGCAGTACTTC
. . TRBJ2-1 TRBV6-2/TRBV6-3 CASSAGPGLAYNEQFF TGTGCCAGCAGCGCGGGACCGGGACTGGCCTACAATGAGCAGTTCTTC
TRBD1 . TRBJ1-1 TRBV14 CASSRGTGIMNTEAFF TGTGCCAGCAGCCGGGGGACAGGTATAATGAACACTGAAGCTTTCTTT
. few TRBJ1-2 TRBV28 CASSYPGWDGYTF TGTGCCAGCAGTTATCCGGGTTGGGATGGCTACACCTTC
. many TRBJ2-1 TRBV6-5 CASSYALVASAPSSYNEQFF TGTGCCAGCAGTTACGCCCTAGTGGCTAGCGCGCCCTCTTCCTACAATGAGCAGTTCTTC
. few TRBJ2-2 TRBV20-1 CSARTQVYANTGELFF TGCAGTGCCAGGACACAGGTGTACGCGAACACCGGGGAGCTGTTTTTT
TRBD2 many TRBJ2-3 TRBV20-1 CSAIKGLAYSDTQYF TGCAGTGCTATTAAGGGACTAGCGTATTCGGATACGCAGTATTTT
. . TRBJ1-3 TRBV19 CASSIAGNTIYF TGTGCCAGTAGTATAGCGGGAAACACCATATATTTT
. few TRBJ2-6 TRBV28 CASSSPGGTGANVLTF TGTGCCAGCAGTTCCCCTGGGGGTACTGGGGCCAACGTCCTGACTTTC
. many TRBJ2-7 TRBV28 CASSFSGDLYEQYF TGTGCCAGCAGTTTCTCAGGGGACCTCTACGAGCAGTACTTC
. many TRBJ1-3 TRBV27 CASSSRREAEGPVNTIYF TGTGCCAGCAGTTCTCGCAGGGAAGCAGAAGGCCCCGTTAACACCATATATTTT
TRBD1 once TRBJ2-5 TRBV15 CATSFGTAGDTQYF TGTGCCACCAGCTTCGGGACAGCTGGGGATACCCAGTACTTC
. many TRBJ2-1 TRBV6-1 CASSEVLRVGEQFF TGTGCCAGCAGTGAAGTACTCAGGGTTGGTGAGCAGTTCTTC
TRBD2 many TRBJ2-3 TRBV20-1 CSAKAGGGDPADTQYF TGCAGTGCTAAAGCTGGGGGAGGGGATCCGGCAGATACGCAGTATTTT
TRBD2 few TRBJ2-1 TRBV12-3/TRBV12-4 CASSLGGSSSYNEQFF TGTGCCAGCAGCCTGGGAGGGAGTAGCTCCTACAATGAGCAGTTCTTC
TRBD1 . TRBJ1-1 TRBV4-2 CASSQRGTENTEAFF TGTGCCAGCAGCCAACGAGGGACAGAGAACACTGAAGCTTTCTTT
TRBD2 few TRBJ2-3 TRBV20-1 CSAPEGLAERVGTDTQYF TGCAGTGCTCCGGAGGGACTAGCGGAGAGGGTAGGCACAGATACGCAGTATTTT
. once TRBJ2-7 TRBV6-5 CATLRGLYEQYF TGTGCCACCTTGCGGGGACTCTACGAGCAGTACTTC
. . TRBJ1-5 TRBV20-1 CSAILTSGATDTQHF TGCAGTGCTATCCTGACTAGCGGGGCCACAGATACGCAGCATTTT
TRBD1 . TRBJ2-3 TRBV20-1 CSARVGQGAGDTQYF TGCAGTGCTAGAGTAGGACAGGGGGCTGGAGATACGCAGTATTTT